This T cell receptor beta chain was identified in a study of shared clonotypes between healthy human individuals. Study-level points and caveats: It was expected that sequencing depth would affect clonotype sharing among donors. Although depth was large, rarefaction showed that sequencing of the sorted subsets was incomplete.

The assay was immunoSEQ multiplex PCR, and TCRdb's table has in-frame clones only and misses some. This sample carries roughly 2.6 million clones, roughly nine tenths of them seen once, and the ten largest clones take 0.13% to 0.15%. About this clone: The antigen is unknown.

The CDR3 totals 13 residues. The germline V gene has CDR1 GTSNPN and CDR2 SVGIG (reference sequence). Between the trimmed V and J ends, which lost 0 bases and 11 bases, there was a span of 17 bases. The V call is TRBV30, the J call TRBJ2-7; tentatively, D is TRBD2 (5 bases). The sequence derives from a young man in good health. The material sequenced was naive CD4+ T cells sorted from blood. Subset described: CD45RA+ positively selected. For the CDR3, the DNA is TGTGCCTGGAGTGTAGGGTCGGACTTCAAAAAGTACTTC. Residues: CAWSVGSDFKKYF.